This TCR beta chain is drawn from a study of blood T cell repertoires in COVID-19 (TCRdb year 2020). Background on the whole study: Samples covering the acute and convalescent phases of COVID-19 were provided by collaborators in the United States, Italy and Spain. The dataset comprised deeply sampled blood TCRbeta repertoires from subjects exposed to, actively infected with, or recovered from COVID-19. Sample metadata almost always included a de-identified subject ID, COVID-19 status, age in years and sex. Where available, HLA class I and class II types were obtained from metadata supplied by the sample provider rather than from assay-based typing. The samples were drawn from the first 160 participants of the ongoing ImmuneRACE study and from more than 1,000 subjects provided by 6 global collaborators. The repertoires were made available in a free public database intended to serve as a resource for research on the immune response to SARS-CoV-2. The prospective study material was composed of cDNA or gDNA derived from T cells, B-cell-depleted T cells, or PBMCs. Study-wide conclusions, independent of this receptor: The quantity of clinical and demographic metadata differed by source and by participant and was supplied without curation.

Notes on this clone: Its target antigen remains unknown. The input lacks base qualities; no much larger clone sits a single base away.

The cysteine opens and the phenylalanine closes a CDR3 of 14 amino acids. The retained sequence is limited to the CDR3, 42 bases, with the frame set at the first base. CDR1 and CDR2 are read off the germline V gene (reference sequence) as GTSNPN and SVGIG. Between the V and J ends, shortened by 0 bases and 4 bases respectively, the junction contains 10 bases. TCRbeta CDR3 regions were amplified from genomic DNA using the immunoSEQ Assay, a bias-controlled multiplex PCR. As for the authors' bioinformatics: The number of nucleated cells in each sample was estimated from the amplification of reference gene primers within the assay. To quantify the absolute abundance of each unique TCRbeta CDR3 rearrangement, sequence reads were collapsed and filtered. For each sample, productive Simpson clonality was calculated as the square root of Simpson's diversity index across productive rearrangements. TCRdb provides this immuneACCESS table in a form limited to in-frame rearrangements. Some clones are lacking; in checked studies, under half of them reflect an unresolved V gene, and why the rest are absent is not known. V, J and clone size are taken as reported in that table, and D and trimming were inferred from the DNA itself. The sample table lists 200,000 to 250,000 clones, about 85% of them with a count of one. The ten largest clones represent around a sixth of the sample.

The collaborating institutions used their own protocols to collect whole blood in K2EDTA tubes. For TCRbeta analysis, collaborator samples were shipped as frozen whole blood, as isolated PBMCs, or as DNA extracted from either sample type. The origin of this receptor is a woman of 80 years or more with active or convalescent COVID-19. The specimen sequenced was peripheral blood. This chain is built from TRBV30 and TRBJ1-3, with no confidently assigned D gene. The nucleotide sequence is given as TGTGCCTGGAGTGTACGAGGGATCGGAAACACCATATATTTT. Its protein is CAWSVRGIGNTIYF.